This entry lists 6 T cell receptor beta chains sequenced from one sample in a study of blood T cell repertoires in COVID-19. The repertoire was sequenced with immunoSEQ multiplex PCR; TCRdb's copy has only in-frame clones and lacks some. The sample records approximately 140,000 clones, about 82% being singletons. Sequenced input: peripheral blood. The source of these receptors is a woman in her thirties or forties with active or convalescent COVID-19.

The genes are TRBV7-9 and TRBJ1-1; 11 bases map to TRBD1. The CDR3 contains 16 residues. V lost 6 bases to trimming and J lost 5 bases; unmatched junction nucleotides: 11. In germline, CDR1 is SEHNR, CDR2 FQNEAQ (reference sequence). The CDR3 DNA is TGTGCCAGCAGTTACGGGACAGGGGGTAAGGGTACTGAAGCTTTCTTT. Protein sequence: CASSYGTGGKGTEAFF.

The chain is built from TRBV6-2 or TRBV6-3 and TRBJ1-2, with 7 bases fitting TRBD1. Germline CDR1 MNHEY, CDR2 SVGEGT. This CDR3 region has 15 residues. V gave up 6 bases and J gave up 5 bases; unmatched junction bases: 12. The CDR3 nucleotides read TGTGCCAGCAGCCACATACGGGACAGCTTTTATGGCTACACCTTC. It specifies CASSHIRDSFYGYTF.

V is TRBV27 and J is TRBJ1-2, with TRBD1 matching over 10 bases. The CDR3 loop spans 13 amino acids. Per the germline V gene, CDR1 is MNHEY and CDR2 is SMNVEV (reference sequence). The ends lost 6 bases at V and 7 bases at J; junction bases unmatched: 5. In DNA, the CDR3 is TGTGCCAGCAGGACAGGGGGCTTTGGTGGCTACACCTTC. It translates to CASRTGGFGGYTF.

This chain joins TRBV10-3 and TRBJ2-3; 7 bases line up with TRBD1. V gave up 6 bases and J gave up 2 bases; unmatched junction bases: 11. CDR1 and CDR2 (germline): ENHRY, SYGVKD. The CDR3 is made up of 16 amino acids. CDR3 DNA: TGTGCCATCAGGGGCGGCATGGACAGGAACACAGATACGCAGTATTTT. Translation gives CAIRGGMDRNTDTQYF.

The rearrangement joins TRBV11-3 to TRBJ2-2; D ambiguous. The CDR3 contains 13 residues. Germline CDR1 is SGHNT and CDR2 is YENEEA. V was clipped by 1 base and J by 6 bases, with 6 bases between them. The CDR3 DNA sequence: TGTGCCAGCAGCTTAGGGAGTCCCGGGGAGCTGTTTTTT. Its translation is CASSLGSPGELFF. The whole variable domain, filled in from reference TRBV11-3 and TRBJ2-2, reads EAGVVQSPRYKIIEKKQPVAFWCNPISGHNTLYWYLQNLGQGPELLIRYENEEAVDDSQLPKDRFSAERLKGVDSTLKIQPAELGDSAVYLCASSLGSPGELFFGEGSRLTVL.

This clone was recorded once. This chain joins TRBV29-1 and TRBJ2-1, with D possibly matching TRBD1 (6 bases). Trimming removed 0 bases at V and 7 bases at J, with 10 bases between. The CDR3 has 13 amino acids. Germline V gives CDR1 SQVTM, CDR2 ANQGSEA. CDR3 loop: CSVEEWQGNEQFF. For the CDR3, the DNA is TGCAGCGTTGAAGAATGGCAGGGGAATGAGCAGTTCTTC.